Listed below are T cell receptor beta chains from one sample, sequenced in a study of naive and memory T cell subsets. From the UMI-ligation and nested PCR reads, TCRdb called clonotypes with MiXCR, one entry per CDR3 protein. The data contain roughly 80,000 distinct CDR3 sequences, 9% to 9.5% of them singletons. The sample comprised naive CD8+ T cells from blood. The receptors stem from a human donor in good health. Each CDR3 is given with its conserved first and last residue. Each record gives: V gene, D gene, clone size, J gene, CDR3 protein, CDR3 DNA. A D gene is named only where the DNA matches it firmly. The size entry is marked missing in some rows and otherwise reads once, few, many or a size class.

V: TRBV20-1; D: TRBD1; size: -; J: TRBJ1-5; CDR3: CSARLPTGEYSNQPQHF; DNA: TGCAGTGCTAGGCTACCGACAGGGGAGTATAGCAATCAGCCCCAGCATTTT
V: TRBV5-1; D: -; size: -; J: TRBJ2-7; CDR3: CASSPWRRTGDEQYF; DNA: TGCGCCAGCAGCCCATGGCGGCGGACGGGGGACGAGCAGTACTTC
V: TRBV9; D: TRBD1; size: -; J: TRBJ1-5; CDR3: CASSVAGGGQPQHF; DNA: TGTGCCAGCAGCGTAGCAGGGGGCGGTCAGCCCCAGCATTTT
V: TRBV9; D: -; size: few; J: TRBJ1-5; CDR3: CASSTGGSNQPQHF; DNA: TGTGCCAGCAGCACCGGGGGAAGCAATCAGCCCCAGCATTTT
V: TRBV2; D: TRBD1; size: -; J: TRBJ2-4; CDR3: CASAGQGSGAKNIQYF; DNA: TGTGCCAGCGCGGGACAGGGAAGCGGAGCCAAAAACATTCAGTACTTC
V: TRBV28; D: -; size: many; J: TRBJ2-2; CDR3: CASSFAPAGPNTGELFF; DNA: TGTGCCAGCAGTTTCGCCCCTGCGGGTCCGAACACCGGGGAGCTGTTTTTT
V: TRBV19; D: TRBD2; size: -; J: TRBJ2-3; CDR3: CAVGRRAGSRPDTQYF; DNA: TGTGCCGTGGGGCGACGAGCGGGATCTCGGCCAGATACGCAGTATTTT
V: TRBV19; D: TRBD1; size: many; J: TRBJ1-5; CDR3: CASGTGNQPQHF; DNA: TGTGCCAGTGGGACAGGTAATCAGCCCCAGCATTTT
V: TRBV10-2; D: TRBD1; size: many; J: TRBJ2-7; CDR3: CASSELRVGTGNSYEQYF; DNA: TGCGCCAGCAGTGAGCTAAGAGTCGGGACAGGTAACTCCTACGAGCAGTACTTC
V: TRBV12-3/TRBV12-4; D: TRBD2; size: many; J: TRBJ2-3; CDR3: CASSSGTSTDTQYF; DNA: TGTGCCAGCAGTAGCGGGACTTCCACAGATACGCAGTATTTT
V: TRBV27; D: TRBD2; size: many; J: TRBJ2-3; CDR3: CASSLSPSGTDTDTQYF; DNA: TGTGCCAGCAGTTTATCGCCTAGCGGAACAGACACAGATACGCAGTATTTT
V: TRBV10-2; D: TRBD2; size: many; J: TRBJ2-1; CDR3: CASSGGGDNEQFF; DNA: TGCGCCAGCAGTGGGGGAGGGGACAATGAGCAGTTCTTC
V: TRBV20-1; D: -; size: many; J: TRBJ2-3; CDR3: CSARDPSGAGTDTQYF; DNA: TGCAGTGCTAGAGATCCGTCGGGGGCGGGCACAGATACGCAGTATTTT
V: TRBV27; D: -; size: few; J: TRBJ1-1; CDR3: CASSLLTGNTEAFF; DNA: TGTGCCAGCAGTCTCCTAACAGGGAACACTGAAGCTTTCTTT
V: TRBV20-1; D: TRBD1; size: few; J: TRBJ2-5; CDR3: CSAWTGLEETQYF; DNA: TGCAGTGCTTGGACAGGCCTCGAGGAGACCCAGTACTTC
V: TRBV6-5; D: -; size: -; J: TRBJ2-3; CDR3: CASSYGGDSTDTQYF; DNA: TGTGCCAGCAGTTACGGAGGGGATAGCACAGATACGCAGTATTTT
V: TRBV11-2; D: -; size: few; J: TRBJ2-2; CDR3: CASSLLGGELFF; DNA: TGTGCCAGCAGTCTACTCGGCGGGGAGCTGTTTTTT
V: TRBV3-1; D: -; size: many; J: TRBJ2-2; CDR3: CASSSGVGGLDTGELFF; DNA: TGTGCCAGCAGCTCCGGGGTAGGGGGATTGGACACCGGGGAGCTGTTTTTT
V: TRBV9; D: TRBD2; size: few; J: TRBJ2-7; CDR3: CASSVVASGYEQYF; DNA: TGTGCCAGCAGCGTAGTAGCTAGCGGCTACGAGCAGTACTTC
V: TRBV29-1; D: -; size: many; J: TRBJ2-7; CDR3: CSVEEGQSTSSYEQYF; DNA: TGCAGCGTTGAAGAGGGGCAGTCGACGAGCTCCTACGAGCAGTACTTC
V: TRBV7-8; D: TRBD1; size: few; J: TRBJ2-1; CDR3: CASSLRQGSLNNEQFF; DNA: TGTGCCAGCAGCCTCAGACAGGGGAGCTTGAACAATGAGCAGTTCTTC
V: TRBV7-9; D: -; size: few; J: TRBJ2-7; CDR3: CASRTDYEQYF; DNA: TGTGCCAGCAGGACCGACTACGAGCAGTACTTC
V: TRBV7-6; D: TRBD2; size: few; J: TRBJ2-1; CDR3: CASTLGGTDGNEQFF; DNA: TGTGCCAGCACCTTGGGAGGGACCGATGGTAATGAGCAGTTCTTC
V: TRBV2; D: -; size: many; J: TRBJ2-7; CDR3: CASSEGGAAYEQYF; DNA: TGTGCCAGCAGTGAAGGTGGGGCGGCCTACGAGCAGTACTTC
V: TRBV6-5; D: -; size: many; J: TRBJ1-2; CDR3: CASSYSAPGQGAGYTF; DNA: TGTGCCAGCAGTTACTCAGCCCCCGGGCAGGGTGCTGGCTACACCTTC
V: TRBV6-2/TRBV6-3; D: TRBD2; size: few; J: TRBJ2-3; CDR3: CADPGLAGEGWKTDTQYF; DNA: TGTGCCGACCCGGGACTAGCGGGAGAGGGTTGGAAGACAGATACGCAGTATTTT
V: TRBV14; D: -; size: -; J: TRBJ2-7; CDR3: CASSQSLGYEQYF; DNA: TGTGCCAGCAGCCAATCGTTAGGCTACGAGCAGTACTTC
V: TRBV29-1; D: -; size: -; J: TRBJ2-3; CDR3: CSVAQEGRLTDTQYF; DNA: TGCAGCGTGGCCCAAGAGGGACGGCTAACAGATACGCAGTATTTT
V: TRBV27; D: -; size: few; J: TRBJ2-7; CDR3: CASGEAWTGSSYEQYF; DNA: TGTGCCAGCGGGGAGGCGTGGACTGGGTCTTCCTACGAGCAGTACTTC
V: TRBV12-5; D: -; size: many; J: TRBJ1-1; CDR3: CASGLSGNTEAFF; DNA: TGTGCTAGTGGCCTTTCAGGGAACACTGAAGCTTTCTTT
V: TRBV12-3/TRBV12-4; D: TRBD2; size: many; J: TRBJ2-1; CDR3: CASSFAGVANEQFF; DNA: TGTGCCAGCAGTTTTGCGGGAGTGGCCAATGAGCAGTTCTTC
V: TRBV7-8; D: -; size: many; J: TRBJ2-7; CDR3: CASSLDLTEAYEQYF; DNA: TGTGCCAGCAGCTTAGATTTGACGGAAGCCTACGAGCAGTACTTC
V: TRBV15; D: -; size: many; J: TRBJ1-4; CDR3: CATSFAGTTNEKLFF; DNA: TGTGCCACCAGTTTTGCCGGGACAACTAATGAAAAACTGTTTTTT
V: TRBV29-1; D: -; size: few; J: TRBJ1-2; CDR3: CSVDGRAFNYGYTF; DNA: TGCAGCGTTGATGGCCGGGCTTTTAACTATGGCTACACCTTC
V: TRBV29-1; D: -; size: -; J: TRBJ2-7; CDR3: CSVSEGFPYEQYF; DNA: TGCAGCGTTTCCGAGGGTTTCCCCTACGAGCAGTACTTC
V: TRBV5-1; D: TRBD1; size: many; J: TRBJ2-7; CDR3: CASSPGTGDHEQYF; DNA: TGCGCCAGCAGCCCGGGGACAGGGGATCACGAGCAGTACTTC
V: TRBV12-3/TRBV12-4; D: TRBD1; size: many; J: TRBJ2-2; CDR3: CASSALGQGRNTGELFF; DNA: TGTGCCAGCAGTGCCTTGGGACAGGGAAGGAACACCGGGGAGCTGTTTTTT
V: TRBV20-1; D: -; size: few; J: TRBJ1-1; CDR3: CSASRDGMNTEAFF; DNA: TGCAGTGCTTCCCGGGACGGGATGAACACTGAAGCTTTCTTT
V: TRBV7-9; D: -; size: -; J: TRBJ1-5; CDR3: CASSLAPSQPQHF; DNA: TGTGCCAGCAGCTTAGCGCCGAGTCAGCCCCAGCATTTT
V: TRBV10-2; D: -; size: many; J: TRBJ1-3; CDR3: CASSEAEANTIYF; DNA: TGCGCCAGCAGTGAGGCGGAGGCAAACACCATATATTTT
V: TRBV11-2; D: TRBD1; size: -; J: TRBJ2-7; CDR3: CASSPTGFSYEQYF; DNA: TGTGCCAGCAGTCCGACAGGGTTTTCCTACGAGCAGTACTTC
V: TRBV28; D: -; size: many; J: TRBJ1-5; CDR3: CASSNDNQPQHF; DNA: TGTGCCAGCAGTAATGACAATCAGCCCCAGCATTTT
V: TRBV7-9; D: -; size: -; J: TRBJ1-1; CDR3: CASSFPGIEAFF; DNA: TGTGCCAGCAGCTTTCCCGGGATTGAAGCTTTCTTT
V: TRBV20-1; D: -; size: many; J: TRBJ2-7; CDR3: CSAGLRSSYEQYF; DNA: TGCAGTGCTGGTCTCAGGAGCTCCTACGAGCAGTACTTC
V: TRBV28; D: TRBD2; size: -; J: TRBJ2-3; CDR3: CASSFWGPGLAGTSTDTQYF; DNA: TGTGCCAGCAGTTTTTGGGGCCCGGGACTAGCGGGAACAAGCACAGATACGCAGTATTTT
V: TRBV4-2; D: -; size: -; J: TRBJ2-7; CDR3: CASSQGQGIPYEQYF; DNA: TGTGCCAGCAGCCAAGGGCAGGGTATACCCTACGAGCAGTACTTC
V: TRBV2; D: -; size: few; J: TRBJ1-2; CDR3: CASSEAGDGSYTF; DNA: TGTGCCAGCAGTGAAGCCGGGGACGGAAGCTACACCTTC
V: TRBV20-1; D: -; size: -; J: TRBJ2-3; CDR3: CSDQRPTDTQYF; DNA: TGCAGTGACCAGAGACCCACAGATACGCAGTATTTT
V: TRBV20-1; D: -; size: few; J: TRBJ2-3; CDR3: CSARDGGWSTDTQYF; DNA: TGCAGTGCTAGAGATGGAGGGTGGTCCACAGATACGCAGTATTTT
V: TRBV11-2; D: TRBD1; size: -; J: TRBJ1-1; CDR3: CASSSRTGPNTEAFF; DNA: TGTGCCAGCAGCTCCCGGACAGGGCCAAACACTGAAGCTTTCTTT
V: TRBV12-3/TRBV12-4; D: TRBD2; size: -; J: TRBJ2-1; CDR3: CASSNSERESFF; DNA: TGTGCCAGCAGTAATTCCGAGCGGGAGTCGTTCTTC
V: TRBV4-1; D: TRBD2; size: many; J: TRBJ2-1; CDR3: CASSPSTSGSVNEQFF; DNA: TGCGCCAGCAGCCCCTCGACTAGCGGGAGCGTCAATGAGCAGTTCTTC
V: TRBV20-1; D: -; size: many; J: TRBJ1-2; CDR3: CSASPREIGYGYTF; DNA: TGCAGTGCTAGCCCCAGGGAAATCGGCTATGGCTACACCTTC
V: TRBV7-9; D: TRBD2; size: -; J: TRBJ2-4; CDR3: CASSPPGSGVKNIQYF; DNA: TGTGCCAGCAGCCCCCCAGGTAGCGGGGTCAAAAACATTCAGTACTTC
V: TRBV12-5; D: TRBD1; size: many; J: TRBJ1-2; CDR3: CASGPWPWDRGSEGYTF; DNA: TGTGCTAGTGGACCGTGGCCCTGGGACAGGGGGTCTGAGGGCTACACCTTC
V: TRBV29-1; D: -; size: many; J: TRBJ2-7; CDR3: CSVGGLGGKSSYEQYF; DNA: TGCAGCGTTGGCGGGTTAGGGGGGAAAAGCTCCTACGAGCAGTACTTC
V: TRBV5-1; D: -; size: -; J: TRBJ2-3; CDR3: CASSLVGRSTDTQYF; DNA: TGCGCCAGCAGCTTGGTGGGGAGGTCAACAGATACGCAGTATTTT
V: TRBV12-3/TRBV12-4; D: -; size: many; J: TRBJ2-6; CDR3: CASSLTGSGANVLTF; DNA: TGTGCCAGCAGTCTTACAGGCTCTGGGGCCAACGTCCTGACTTTC
V: TRBV19; D: -; size: many; J: TRBJ1-5; CDR3: CATRGYSNQPQHF; DNA: TGTGCCACAAGGGGTTATAGCAATCAGCCCCAGCATTTT
V: TRBV29-1; D: -; size: few; J: TRBJ1-3; CDR3: CSVVDGGDSGNTIYF; DNA: TGCAGCGTTGTTGATGGGGGAGACTCTGGAAACACCATATATTTT